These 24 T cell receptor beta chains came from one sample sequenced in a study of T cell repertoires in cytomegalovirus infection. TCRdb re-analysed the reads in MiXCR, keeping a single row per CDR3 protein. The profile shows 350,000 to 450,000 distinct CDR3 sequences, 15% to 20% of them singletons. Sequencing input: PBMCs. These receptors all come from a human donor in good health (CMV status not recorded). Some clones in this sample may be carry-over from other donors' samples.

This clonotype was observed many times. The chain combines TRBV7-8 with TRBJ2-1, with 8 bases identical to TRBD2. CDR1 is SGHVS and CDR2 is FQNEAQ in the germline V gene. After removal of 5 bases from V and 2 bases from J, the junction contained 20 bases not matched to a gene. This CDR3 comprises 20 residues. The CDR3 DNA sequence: TGTGCCAGCAGCCGGAGCCGTGCCTCATTACTAGCGGACACCTACAATGAGCAGTTCTTC. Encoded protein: CASSRSRASLLADTYNEQFF.

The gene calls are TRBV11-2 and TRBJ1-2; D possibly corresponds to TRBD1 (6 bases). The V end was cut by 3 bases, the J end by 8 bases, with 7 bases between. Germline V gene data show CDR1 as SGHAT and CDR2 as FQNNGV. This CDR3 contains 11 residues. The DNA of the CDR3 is TGTGCCAGCAGCTTCAGGGGCGGCTACACCTTC. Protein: CASSFRGGYTF.

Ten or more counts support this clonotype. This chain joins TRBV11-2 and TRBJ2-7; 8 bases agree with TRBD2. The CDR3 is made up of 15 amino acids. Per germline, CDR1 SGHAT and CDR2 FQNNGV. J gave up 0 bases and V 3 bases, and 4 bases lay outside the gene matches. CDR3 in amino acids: CASSLRGRSSYEQYF. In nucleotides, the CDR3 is TGTGCCAGCAGCTTGCGCGGGAGGAGCTCCTACGAGCAGTACTTC. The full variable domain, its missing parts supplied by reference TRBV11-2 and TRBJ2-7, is EAGVAQSPRYKIIEKRQSVAFWCNPISGHATLYWYQQILGQGPKLLIQFQNNGVVDDSQLPKDRFSAERLKGVDSTLKIQPAKLEDSAVYLCASSLRGRSSYEQYFGPGTRLTVT.

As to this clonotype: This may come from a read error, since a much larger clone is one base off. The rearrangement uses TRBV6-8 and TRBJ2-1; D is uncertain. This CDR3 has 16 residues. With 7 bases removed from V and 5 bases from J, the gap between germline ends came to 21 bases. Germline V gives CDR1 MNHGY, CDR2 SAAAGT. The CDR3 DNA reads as TGTGCCAGCACAACTCGGCGGAAGTACGTCCACAATGAGCAGTTCTTC. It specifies CASTTRRKYVHNEQFF.

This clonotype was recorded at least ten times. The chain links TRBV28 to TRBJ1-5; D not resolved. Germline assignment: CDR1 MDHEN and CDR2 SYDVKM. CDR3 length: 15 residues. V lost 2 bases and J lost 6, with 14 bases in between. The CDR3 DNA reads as TGTGCCAGCAGTTTAGTTGAGGGCGCAGGTCAGCCCCAGCATTTT. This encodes CASSLVEGAGQPQHF.

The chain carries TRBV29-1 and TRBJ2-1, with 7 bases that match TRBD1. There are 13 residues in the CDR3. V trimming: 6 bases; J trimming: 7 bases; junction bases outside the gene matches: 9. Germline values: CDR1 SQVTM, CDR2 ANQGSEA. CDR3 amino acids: CSVENTGANEQFF. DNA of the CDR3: TGCAGCGTCGAAAACACAGGGGCGAATGAGCAGTTCTTC.

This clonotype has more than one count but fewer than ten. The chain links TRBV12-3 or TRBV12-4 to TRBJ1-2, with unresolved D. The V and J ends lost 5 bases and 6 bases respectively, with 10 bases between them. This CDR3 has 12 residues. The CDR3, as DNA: TGTGCCAGCAGTCCTACCCGAGATGGCTACACCTTC. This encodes CASSPTRDGYTF.

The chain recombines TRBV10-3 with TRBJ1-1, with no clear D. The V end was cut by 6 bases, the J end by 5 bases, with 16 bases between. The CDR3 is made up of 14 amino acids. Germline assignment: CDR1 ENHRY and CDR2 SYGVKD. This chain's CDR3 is CAIRVSGLRTEAFF. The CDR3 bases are TGTGCCATCAGGGTCAGTGGTTTGAGGACTGAAGCTTTCTTT.

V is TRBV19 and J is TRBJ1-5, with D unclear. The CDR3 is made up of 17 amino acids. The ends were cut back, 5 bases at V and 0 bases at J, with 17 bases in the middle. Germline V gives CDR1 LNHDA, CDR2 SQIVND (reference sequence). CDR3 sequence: CASSLYDLGYSNQPQHF. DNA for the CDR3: TGTGCCAGTAGTCTCTACGATTTAGGTTATAGCAATCAGCCCCAGCATTTT.

CDR3 sequence: CATSQTRSTEAFF. The CDR3, as DNA: TGTGCCACCTCCCAGACTCGTAGCACTGAAGCTTTCTTT. The V and J genes are TRBV19 and TRBJ1-1; D is undetermined. The germline gives CDR1 LNHDA, CDR2 SQIVND (reference sequence). The CDR3 totals 13 residues. V was clipped by 10 bases and J by 4 bases, with 16 bases between them. Full variable domain (rest looked up from reference TRBV19 and TRBJ1-1): DGGITQSPKYLFRKEGQNVTLSCEQNLNHDAMYWYRQDPGQGLRLIYYSQIVNDFQKGDIAEGYSVSREKKESFPLTVTSAQKNPTAFYLCATSQTRSTEAFFGQGTRLTVV.

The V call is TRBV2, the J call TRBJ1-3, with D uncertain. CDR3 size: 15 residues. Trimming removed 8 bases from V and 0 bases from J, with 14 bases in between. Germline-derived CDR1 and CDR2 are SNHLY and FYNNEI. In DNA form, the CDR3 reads TGTGCCAGCCGACGGACTGAGAGCTCTGGAAACACCATATATTTT. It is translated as CASRRTESSGNTIYF.

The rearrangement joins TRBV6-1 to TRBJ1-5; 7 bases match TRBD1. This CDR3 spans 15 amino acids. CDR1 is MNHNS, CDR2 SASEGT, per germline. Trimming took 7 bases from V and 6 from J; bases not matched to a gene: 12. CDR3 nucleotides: TGTGCCAGCACCGAACCAGGGGGGTTTGGTCAGCCCCAGCATTTT. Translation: CASTEPGGFGQPQHF.

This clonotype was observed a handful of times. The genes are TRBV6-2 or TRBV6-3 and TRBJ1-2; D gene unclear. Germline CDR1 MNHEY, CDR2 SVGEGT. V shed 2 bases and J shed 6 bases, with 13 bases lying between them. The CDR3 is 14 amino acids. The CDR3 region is CASSYRRSVNGYTF. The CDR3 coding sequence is TGTGCCAGCAGTTACCGTCGGTCAGTCAATGGCTACACCTTC.

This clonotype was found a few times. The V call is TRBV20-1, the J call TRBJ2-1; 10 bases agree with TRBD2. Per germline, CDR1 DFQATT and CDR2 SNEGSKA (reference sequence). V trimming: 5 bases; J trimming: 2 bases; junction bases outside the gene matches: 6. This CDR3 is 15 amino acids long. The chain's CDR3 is CSAALAGAAYNEQFF. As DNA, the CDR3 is TGCAGTGCTGCCCTAGCGGGAGCTGCCTACAATGAGCAGTTCTTC.

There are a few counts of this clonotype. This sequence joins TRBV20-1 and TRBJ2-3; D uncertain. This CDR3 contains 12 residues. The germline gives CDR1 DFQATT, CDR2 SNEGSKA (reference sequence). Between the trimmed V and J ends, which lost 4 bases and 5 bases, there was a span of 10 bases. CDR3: CSATLLEDTQYF. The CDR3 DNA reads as TGCAGTGCTACTTTACTGGAAGATACGCAGTATTTT.

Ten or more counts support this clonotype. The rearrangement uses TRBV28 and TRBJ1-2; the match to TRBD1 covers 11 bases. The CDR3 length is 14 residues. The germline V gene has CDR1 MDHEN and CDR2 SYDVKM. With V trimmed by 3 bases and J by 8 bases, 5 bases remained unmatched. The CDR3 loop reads CASSFWDRGGGYTF. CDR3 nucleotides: TGTGCCAGCAGTTTTTGGGACAGGGGGGGAGGCTACACCTTC.

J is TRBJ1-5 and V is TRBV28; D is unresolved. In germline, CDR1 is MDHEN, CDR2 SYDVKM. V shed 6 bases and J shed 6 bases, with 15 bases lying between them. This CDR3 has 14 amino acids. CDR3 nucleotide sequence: TGTGCCAGCAGGCCCGGCACAAGTGGTCAGCCCCAGCATTTT. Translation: CASRPGTSGQPQHF.

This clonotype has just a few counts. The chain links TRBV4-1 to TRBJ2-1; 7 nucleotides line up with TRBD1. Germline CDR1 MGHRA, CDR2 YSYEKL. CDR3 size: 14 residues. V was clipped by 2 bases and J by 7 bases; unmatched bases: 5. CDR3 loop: CASSQTGTANEQFF. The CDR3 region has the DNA TGCGCCAGCAGCCAAACCGGGACAGCAAATGAGCAGTTCTTC.

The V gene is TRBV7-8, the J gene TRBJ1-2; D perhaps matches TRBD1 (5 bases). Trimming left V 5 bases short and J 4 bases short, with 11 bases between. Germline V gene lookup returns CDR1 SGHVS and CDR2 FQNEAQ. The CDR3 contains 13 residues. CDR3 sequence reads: CASSRDGFYGYTF. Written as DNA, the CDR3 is TGTGCCAGCAGCCGGGACGGTTTCTATGGCTACACCTTC.

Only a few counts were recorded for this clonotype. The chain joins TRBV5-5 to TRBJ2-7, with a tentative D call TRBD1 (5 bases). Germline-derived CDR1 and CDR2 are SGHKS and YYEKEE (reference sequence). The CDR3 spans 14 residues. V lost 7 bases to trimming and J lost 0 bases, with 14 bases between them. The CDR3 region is CASAGRQGSYEQYF. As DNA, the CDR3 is TGTGCCAGCGCCGGAAGGCAGGGCTCCTACGAGCAGTACTTC.

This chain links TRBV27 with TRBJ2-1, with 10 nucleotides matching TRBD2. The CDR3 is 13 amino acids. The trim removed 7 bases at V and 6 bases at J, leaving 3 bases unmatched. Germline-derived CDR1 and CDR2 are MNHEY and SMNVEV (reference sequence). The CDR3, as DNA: TGTGCCAGCAAATGGACTAGCGGCAATGAGCAGTTCTTC. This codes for CASKWTSGNEQFF.

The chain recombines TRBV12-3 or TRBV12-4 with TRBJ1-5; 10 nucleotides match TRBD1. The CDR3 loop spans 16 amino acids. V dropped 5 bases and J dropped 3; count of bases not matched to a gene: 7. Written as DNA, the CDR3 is TGTGCCAGCAGTCGCCCAGGGACAGGGGTCAATCAGCCCCAGCATTTT. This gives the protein CASSRPGTGVNQPQHF.

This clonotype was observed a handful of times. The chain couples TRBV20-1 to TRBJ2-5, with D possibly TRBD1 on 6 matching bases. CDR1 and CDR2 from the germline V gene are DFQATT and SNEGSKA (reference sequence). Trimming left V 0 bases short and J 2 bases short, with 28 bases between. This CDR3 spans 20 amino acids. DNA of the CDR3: TGCAGTGCTAGAGAGCGCGGTGGGGGCAGTGCAGTCCATCATCAAGAGACCCAGTACTTC. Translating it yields CSARERGGGSAVHHQETQYF.

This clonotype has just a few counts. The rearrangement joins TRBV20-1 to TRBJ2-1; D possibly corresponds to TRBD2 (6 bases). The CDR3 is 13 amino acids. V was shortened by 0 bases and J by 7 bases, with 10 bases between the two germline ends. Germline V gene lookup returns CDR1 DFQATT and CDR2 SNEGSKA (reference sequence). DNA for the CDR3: TGCAGTGCTAGAGATGGAGGGAGGAATGAGCAGTTCTTC. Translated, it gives CSARDGGRNEQFF.